This TCR beta chain was profiled in a study of regulatory T cells in long-lasting Graves disease (dated by TCRdb to the early 2020s). Some background on the complete study: Antithyroid drugs had been taken for less than 3 months by newly diagnosed Graves' disease patients. Patients with persistent Graves' disease were compared with patients with newly diagnosed Graves' disease using TCR sequencing and RNA sequencing of peripheral blood. The study was conducted in China and was registered as a clinical trial. TCR sequencing covered around 13 persistent and roughly 20 newly diagnosed Graves' disease patients, some 33 samples in total.

The trim is 3 bases for V and 2 bases for J, with a gap of 7 bases between the germline ends. Taken from cysteine to phenylalanine, the CDR3 has 13 residues. Here the CDR3 DNA is all that survives: 39 bases in frame from base 1. The time point label here, explained by the study, means: newly diagnosed GD, antithyroid drugs for less than 3 months. For both TCR sequencing and RNA sequencing, RNA was extracted from PBMCs in TRIzol. Graves' disease was diagnosed according to American Thyroid Association guidelines. Patients for the study were recruited at an endocrinology department in Xi'an, China. Each patient gave 7 to 9.5 milliliters of peripheral blood, collected in an EDTA anticoagulant tube. PBMCs were isolated by Ficoll Paque Plus density gradient separation without further T cell sorting. An Agilent 2100 Bioanalyzer and agarose gel were used to assess RNA quality, and a NanoDrop 2000 was used to measure RNA concentration.

Study-wide findings and limitations: TRBV28, TRBJ1-2 and TRBJ2-5 were preferentially used in persistent disease, while TRBV20-1 and TRBJ2-1 were favored in newly diagnosed disease. Compared with newly diagnosed patients, patients with persistent Graves' disease had lower TCR Shannon entropy and fewer highly expanded clones, which suggests clonal expansion. Persistent patients shared more public clonotypes among themselves (around 3,000) than newly diagnosed patients did (approximately 900). The small sample size was acknowledged by the authors as a limitation that may reduce accuracy. The study examined only peripheral blood because the primary lesion, thyroid tissue, could not be accessed. Only the TCR beta chain was sequenced and analyzed.

This clonotype has at least ten counts. The antigen it binds to is not known. Base qualities were left out, and no much larger clone turns up one base away. Preparation of the library involved multiplex PCR. The listed sequencing device is Illumina HiSeq 4000. iRepertoire HTBI primers and Arm-PCR amplification of CDR3 regions were used to construct TCR beta libraries. Before sequencing, the PCR products underwent gel purification. On the study's bioinformatics: Across samples, 62 TRBV and 14 TRBJ segments were identified and used for gene usage analysis of CDR3 amino acid clonotypes. COPE and FqMerger were used to merge filtered high-quality paired reads into contigs. BLAST was used to align contigs to IMGT TRBV, TRBD and TRBJ reference genes, and CDR3 was defined according to IMGT. Clonotypes above 0.1% frequency were classified as highly expanded clones. Repertoire diversity was measured by Shannon entropy, and V-J evenness by the Gini coefficient. Clonotypes shared by more than one individual were considered public. The public reads were reprocessed in TCRdb via fastp at Q25 and MiXCR, keeping in-frame beta chains. Rows with one shared CDR3 protein collapse into an entry with the most common genes and DNA. TCRdb, not the authors, supplied the V and J calls. In this sample the table shows around 400,000 distinct CDR3 sequences, 10% to 15% of which occur a single time. The ten largest account for approximately 20% of the sample.

This sample was also put to use in a study of T cells in Graves' hyperthyroidism and ophthalmopathy. The other study reports the following: Graves' hyperthyroidism was defined as stable when no progression to ophthalmopathy occurred over 18 months of follow-up. The hyperthyroidism patients were between 18 and 65 years old and newly diagnosed, with a disease duration of less than 2 months. The study excluded patients with uncontrolled infections, other autoimmune diseases, pregnancy or lactation. Diagnoses were established on the basis of clinical symptoms, serum thyroxine and TRAb, thyroid ultrasound, and orbital computed tomography. The TCR CDR3 was subjected to a first round of RT-PCR using the HTBI primer set and the Qiagen OneStep RT-PCR kit. Most expanded thyroid clonotypes (frequency above 0.001) were also detected in blood, suggesting blood repertoires may reflect thyroid immune responses. A 13 V-J signature model separated ophthalmopathy from stable hyperthyroidism, with 87.88% sensitivity and roughly 81% specificity in cross-validation and 80%/75% in testing. In validation, progression to ophthalmopathy was predicted by the model with about 70% sensitivity and nearly 75% specificity, a median of about 6 months before onset. To identify distinguishing TCR V-J signatures, a discovery cohort of 90 to 100 patients was used, comprising some 45 with Graves' ophthalmopathy and 57 with stable Graves' hyperthyroidism. An independent validation cohort of around 19 hyperthyroidism patients and about 15 patients who later progressed to ophthalmopathy tested prospective prediction of ophthalmopathy. The approximately 98 discovery patients were randomly divided into training and test sets at a 7:3 ratio. Thyroid tissue and blood T-cell repertoires from several Graves' hyperthyroidism patients were also compared in the study. Once sampling was done, hyperthyroidism patients were given methimazole at a starting dose of 30 mg daily, whereas ophthalmopathy patients were given high-dose intravenous methylprednisolone. A second multiplex PCR round built the libraries, followed by size selection and purification. Paired-end sequencing of the libraries was performed with 100 bp reads on an Illumina HiSeq2000. SOAPnuke was used to process the raw data, throwing out any read that contained adapters or uncalled bases, had a mean Phred below 15, or lacked an exact constant-primer or identifier match. High-quality paired reads were merged with COPE v1.2.5, and unique nucleotide sequences were defined as clonotypes. MiTCR v1.1 was used to align the clonotypes against IMGT TRBV, TRBD and TRBJ reference segments. The analysis included only V-J combinations with a frequency above 0.0001, which together covered about 99% of the repertoires. The TCS score was defined as F50 (clonal expansion) divided by E x V (chaos), with BLOSUM62-based TCRdist calculated between CDR3 peptides within each V-J. Welch's t-statistics and random forest reduced around 550 V-J features to roughly 13, which were used in a naive Bayes classifier (R e1071). No statistical method was used to set the sample size in advance, and investigators knew the group allocation. According to the paper, TCR Vbeta CDR3 sequencing was carried out on more than 120 peripheral blood samples, which came from fewer than 50 ophthalmopathy, roughly 75 hyperthyroidism and around 17 progressor patients.

The material sequenced was peripheral blood mononuclear cells (PBMCs), taken at new diagnosis, from a patient treated with antithyroid drugs. Rearrangement joined TRBV12-3 or TRBV12-4 to TRBJ2-5; the D gene is perhaps TRBD1, on 6 matching bases. The clonotype originates from a young woman with Graves disease. Donor details come from another sample of the same person, matched by shared clones. Read as DNA, the sequence is TGTGCCAGCAGTTTTCAGGGGCAAGAGACCCAGTACTTC. Its product reads: CASSFQGQETQYF.